This passage covers 6 T cell receptor beta chains from one sample sequenced in a study of blood T cell repertoires in COVID-19. Assay used: immunoSEQ multiplex PCR; TCRdb lists only in-frame clones, some missing. The table shows over 90,000 clones, with 81% occurring only once. The material sequenced was peripheral blood. The receptors stem from a man between 60 and 70 years old with acute or convalescent COVID-19.

The chain links TRBV11-3 to TRBJ2-3; D remains ambiguous. Per the germline V gene, CDR1 is SGHNT and CDR2 is YENEEA. CDR3 length: 12 amino acids. The V end was cut by 5 bases, the J end by 1 base, with 4 bases between. In DNA form, the CDR3 reads TGTGCCAGCAGCCCAGGCACAGATACGCAGTATTTT. Residues: CASSPGTDTQYF.

The V gene is TRBV5-4, the J gene TRBJ2-3; 9 bases fit TRBD2. Germline trimming cut 1 base from V and 3 bases from J; bases unmatched to any gene: 3. Germline V gives CDR1 SGHNT, CDR2 YYREEE (reference sequence). The CDR3 sequence is 15 residues long. The CDR3 DNA sequence: TGTGCCAGCAGCTTGCCCCTAGCGGGGACAGATACGCAGTATTTT. The encoded protein is CASSLPLAGTDTQYF.

CDR3 loop: CASSGGATNEKLFF. The CDR3 DNA reads TGTGCCAGCAGCGGGGGCGCGACTAATGAAAAACTGTTTTTT. The chain is built from TRBV9 and TRBJ1-4; D might be TRBD1 (5 bases). The V gene lost 3 bases and the J gene lost 2 bases, with 8 bases spanning the gap. This CDR3 has 14 residues. CDR1 is SGDLS, CDR2 YYNGEE, per germline.

The rearrangement uses TRBV5-5 and TRBJ2-5, with D unclear. Germline CDR1 and CDR2: SGHKS and YYEKEE (reference sequence). Trimming shortened V by 4 bases and J by 10 bases, and 14 bases separated the two germline ends. The CDR3 extends over 12 amino acids. CDR3 residues: CASSDGNLDQYF. The CDR3 region has the DNA TGTGCCAGCAGCGACGGAAACCTAGACCAGTACTTC.

This sequence joins TRBV27 and TRBJ1-1; D is possibly TRBD1 (6 bases). Deletions cut 2 bases from V and 1 base from J, with 11 bases between. Germline lookup yields CDR1 MNHEY and CDR2 SMNVEV (reference sequence). This CDR3 has 15 residues. The CDR3 DNA reads as TGTGCCAGCAGTTTACAACGCAGGGGGAACACTGAAGCTTTCTTT. Its protein is CASSLQRRGNTEAFF.

The chain has TRBV10-3 and TRBJ2-5, with 9 bases aligning to TRBD1. Trimming took 4 bases from V and 3 from J; bases not matched to a gene: 6. The CDR3 is made up of 15 amino acids. CDR1 ENHRY and CDR2 SYGVKD come from the germline V gene. CDR3 loop: CAISAAGQGKETQYF. The CDR3 region has the DNA TGTGCCATCAGTGCGGCGGGACAGGGAAAAGAGACCCAGTACTTC.